The 21 T cell receptor beta chains presented below share a single source sample, sequenced in a study of STAT5B mutations in CD4+ large granular lymphocyte leukemia. This table comes from immunoSEQ multiplex PCR, and its TCRdb copy is limited to in-frame clones, with some not included. The sample gives over 25,000 clones, around 70% of which show up once; approximately 0.29% is in the top ten. The sample comprised CD4+ T cells from blood buffy coats. These receptors came from a human donor in good health.

This chain connects TRBV18 to TRBJ1-2; D not certain. Trimming pared 1 base from V and 0 bases from J, leaving 9 bases between. The germline V gene has CDR1 KGHSH and CDR2 LQKENI. The CDR3 runs 15 residues. The CDR3 protein is CASSPQQEANYGYTF. The CDR3, as DNA: TGTGCCAGCTCACCACAGCAGGAAGCTAACTATGGCTACACCTTC.

V and J are TRBV5-1 and TRBJ2-2, with 10 nucleotides matching TRBD2. Germline V CDR1 and CDR2: SGHRS, YFSETQ. This CDR3 spans 15 amino acids. Trimming at V came to 6 bases and at J to 5 bases, leaving 7 bases not matched to a gene. The DNA for the CDR3 is TGCGCCAGCACCAGTAGCGGGGGGAGGACCGGGGAGCTGTTTTTT. Amino acids: CASTSSGGRTGELFF.

The chain combines TRBV5-1 with TRBJ2-7; D ambiguous. V lost 0 bases, J lost 5 bases, and 9 bases lay in between. CDR3 length: 13 amino acids. CDR1 and CDR2 (germline): SGHRS, YFSETQ. The CDR3 DNA sequence: TGCGCCAGCAGCTTGGTGTCTGGTAACGAGCAGTACTTC. This sequence encodes CASSLVSGNEQYF.

The chain employs TRBV2 and TRBJ1-6, with no clear D. Deletions cut 6 bases from V and 0 bases from J, with 12 bases between. Germline values: CDR1 SNHLY, CDR2 FYNNEI. CDR3 length: 16 amino acids. As DNA, the CDR3 is TGTGCCAGCAGGGAGGGAATGAGCTCCTATAATTCACCCCTCCACTTT. This translates into CASREGMSSYNSPLHF.

The chain combines TRBV2 with TRBJ2-5; D is unresolved. Deletions cut 7 bases from V and 5 bases from J, with 8 bases between. This CDR3 is 11 amino acids long. The germline CDR1 and CDR2 sequences are SNHLY and FYNNEI. CDR3 sequence: CASKQEETQYF. CDR3 DNA: TGTGCCAGCAAGCAGGAGGAGACCCAGTACTTC. The whole variable domain, remainder taken from reference TRBV2 and TRBJ2-5, is EPEVTQTPSHQVTQMGQEVILRCVPISNHLYFYWYRQILGQKVEFLVSFYNNEISEKSEIFDDQFSVERPDGSNFTLKIRSTKLEDSAMYFCASKQEETQYFGPGTRLLVL.

The chain links TRBV11-3 to TRBJ1-1; D is unclear. Germline CDR1 is SGHNT and CDR2 is YENEEA. V lost 0 bases to trimming and J lost 6 bases, with 5 bases between them. This CDR3 has 12 amino acids. The CDR3 nucleotides read TGTGCCAGCAGCTTAGATCTCGCTGAAGCTTTCTTT. It codes for CASSLDLAEAFF. Using reference TRBV11-3 and TRBJ1-1 for the parts outside the CDR3, the full variable domain is EAGVVQSPRYKIIEKKQPVAFWCNPISGHNTLYWYLQNLGQGPELLIRYENEEAVDDSQLPKDRFSAERLKGVDSTLKIQPAELGDSAVYLCASSLDLAEAFFGQGTRLTVV.

The rearrangement uses TRBV4-1 and TRBJ1-6, with 8 bases that match TRBD1. Germline values: CDR1 MGHRA, CDR2 YSYEKL. Germline trimming cut 6 bases from V and 7 bases from J; bases unmatched to any gene: 8. The CDR3 covers 15 residues. CDR3 nucleotide sequence: TGCGCCAGCAGTGCCTCGAGACAGGGGAATTCACCCCTCCACTTT. Amino acids: CASSASRQGNSPLHF.

The chain carries TRBV10-2 and TRBJ2-5; D may be TRBD1 (7 bases). The germline CDR1 and CDR2 sequences are WSHSY and SAAADI. The CDR3 totals 15 residues. Trimming removed 8 bases at V and 5 bases at J, with 21 bases between. The CDR3 loop is CASGLRGAIGETQYF. As DNA, the CDR3 is TGCGCCAGCGGACTCAGGGGGGCGATCGGTGAGACCCAGTACTTC.

The chain has TRBV5-4 and TRBJ2-5, with 8 bases matching TRBD1. The last part of the DNA fits TRBJ2-7 better; the J call may be wrong. The germline V gene encodes CDR1 SGHNT and CDR2 YYREEE (reference sequence). The CDR3 is made up of 13 amino acids. CDR3 residues: CASSLGTGYEQYF. Here the CDR3 DNA reads TGTGCCAGCAGCTTGGGGACAGGGTACGAGCAGTACTTC.

This sequence joins TRBV29-1 and TRBJ2-5, with D perhaps TRBD1 or TRBD2 (5 bases each). Germline values: CDR1 SQVTM, CDR2 ANQGSEA. CDR3 length: 12 amino acids. The CDR3 DNA is TGCGGAGGCAGGGCCGGGATGGAGACCCAGTACTTC. Residues: CGGRAGMETQYF.

The V and J genes are TRBV21-1 and TRBJ2-7; the table's D call TRBD2 went unverified against the DNA. TRBV21-1 is assigned pseudogene status. This CDR3 contains 15 residues. CDR3 region: CASSCGGTKTYEQYF. The CDR3 nucleotides read TGTGCCAGCAGCTGCGGGGGGACCAAGACCTACGAGCAGTACTTC.

This clone was seen a few times. In DNA, the CDR3 is TGTGCCAGCAGCTTAGGGATAGCGGGGGGGCTATCATCAGATACGCAGTATTTT. Its protein product is CASSLGIAGGLSSDTQYF. The rearrangement joins TRBV7-9 to TRBJ2-3, with 11 bases identical to TRBD2. V lost 1 base and J lost 4; bases outside the gene matches: 10. The CDR3 loop spans 18 amino acids. Germline V gene sequence: CDR1 SEHNR, CDR2 FQNEAQ (reference sequence).

The chain recombines TRBV7-2 with TRBJ2-5; tentative D call: TRBD2 (5 bases). Trimming pared 5 bases from V and 4 bases from J, leaving 11 bases between. Germline CDR1 and CDR2: SGHTA and FQGNSA. The CDR3 is 13 amino acids. The CDR3 bases are TGTGCCAGCAGCCCATCGGCGGGAGAGACCCAGTACTTC. Translated: CASSPSAGETQYF.

The chain links TRBV2 to TRBJ2-7; 11 bases are shared with TRBD2. CDR1 and CDR2 (germline): SNHLY, FYNNEI. The J segment lost 5 bases and the V segment lost 0 bases, leaving 9 bases of the junction unmatched. The CDR3 has 17 residues. As DNA, the CDR3 is TGTGCCAGCAGTGAAGCGCATCGTAGCGGGAGGGCCCACGAGCAGTACTTC. It is translated as CASSEAHRSGRAHEQYF.

The chain couples TRBV4-2 to TRBJ1-2; no firm D call. CDR1 LGHNA and CDR2 YNFKEQ come from the germline V gene. CDR3 length: 15 amino acids. V lost 0 bases, J lost 4 bases, and 12 bases lay in between. The CDR3 DNA reads as TGTGCCAGCAGCCAAGATCGTGGGGTCGGCTATGGCTACACCTTC. This translates into CASSQDRGVGYGYTF.

V and J are TRBV7-9 and TRBJ2-5; 8 nucleotides agree with TRBD1. The CDR3 covers 15 residues. J was trimmed by 5 bases and V by 5 bases; bases with no gene match: 10. Looked up from germline, CDR1 is SEHNR and CDR2 is FQNEAQ (reference sequence). The CDR3 loop reads CASSTTGALPETQYF. The CDR3, as DNA: TGTGCCAGCAGCACGACAGGGGCTCTGCCGGAGACCCAGTACTTC.

This chain uses TRBV9 with TRBJ2-2, with a weak D call TRBD1 (6 bases). The CDR3 is 14 residues long. Trimming stripped 1 base from V and 6 bases from J, with 10 bases between. Germline loops: CDR1 SGDLS, CDR2 YYNGEE. The CDR3 sequence is CASSVISGAGELFF. The DNA of the CDR3 is TGTGCCAGCAGCGTAATCTCAGGGGCCGGGGAGCTGTTTTTT. The full variable domain, in which reference TRBV9 and TRBJ2-2 provide the parts outside the CDR3, is DSGVTQTPKHLITATGQRVTLRCSPRSGDLSVYWYQQSLDQGLQFLIQYYNGEERAKGNILERFSAQQFPDLHSELNLSSLELGDSALYFCASSVISGAGELFFGEGSRLTVL.

V is TRBV6-1 and J is TRBJ2-7; D uncertain. CDR1 is MNHNS and CDR2 is SASEGT in the germline V gene. The germline V and J ends were trimmed by 3 bases and 3 bases, with 15 bases remaining between them. The CDR3 is 15 amino acids. CDR3 coding DNA: TGTGCCAGCAGTGAGGCAGTTCGAAGTATCTACGAGCAGTACTTC. This gives the protein CASSEAVRSIYEQYF.

This clone was counted a single time. The chain has TRBV7-2 and TRBJ2-6; 8 bases fit TRBD1. The germline V gene encodes CDR1 SGHTA and CDR2 FQGNSA. The junction had 3 bases not matched to a gene; V was cut back by 6 bases and J by 2 bases. The CDR3 covers 15 residues. The CDR3 bases are TGTGCCAGCAGAAAACAGGGGGCTGGGGCCAACGTCCTGACTTTC. This codes for CASRKQGAGANVLTF.

The chain uses TRBV4-1 and TRBJ2-1; TRBD1 matches 8 bases. The CDR3 sequence is 15 residues long. Trimming took 4 bases from V and 6 from J; bases not matched to a gene: 8. Germline CDR1 and CDR2: MGHRA and YSYEKL. The CDR3 sequence is CASSPIRGQGNEQFF. Written as DNA, the CDR3 is TGCGCCAGCAGCCCAATCAGGGGGCAGGGCAATGAGCAGTTCTTC.

The J gene is TRBJ2-7, the V gene TRBV18; the D call may be TRBD1 or TRBD2 (6 bases each). Looked up from germline, CDR1 is KGHSH and CDR2 is LQKENI. V was shortened by 6 bases and J by 0 bases, with 15 bases between the two germline ends. The length of the CDR3 is 15 residues. CDR3 coding DNA: TGTGCCAGCTCCAAGAGGGGGGACACCTCCTACGAGCAGTACTTC. Protein: CASSKRGDTSYEQYF.